This TCR beta chain was documented in a study of CD8 T cells in Susac syndrome (dated by TCRdb to between 2019 and 2020). Regarding the complete study: The study used repertoire sequencing to test whether antigen drove CD8+ T cell activation and differentiation in Susac syndrome.

A remark on this clonotype: Its cognate antigen has yet to be identified. The sample holds no much larger clone one base away, and base qualities are not on file.

RNA was extracted using the RNeasy kit, and roughly 0.5 to 1 microgram was reverse transcribed with random hexamers. The immunoSEQ multiplex PCR assay, which covers 54 Vbeta and 13 Jbeta segments, was used to amplify TCR beta CDR3 regions. PCR amplification bias was corrected using a synthetic template baseline for primer optimization and computational correction. Per the source publication's procedure: Reads were annotated to V, D and J genes according to IMGT and were analyzed with immunoSEQ Analyzer, with only productive sequences retained. To calculate clonality, Shannon entropy was normalized by log2 of the number of productive unique sequences and then subtracted from one. For each patient and control, public and private clones were evaluated within the 100 most prevalent clones. A clone was defined as Susac-specific if it was absent from the healthy and MS cohorts, from some 980 published viral clones and from other ImmuneACCESS disease sequences. TCRdb reanalyzed the raw reads on its own, using fastp at Q25 for trimming and MiXCR for clone calling, and kept in-frame beta chains. Here each entry gathers all rows of one CDR3 protein and keeps the most common genes and DNA. V and J calls and clone size were set by TCRdb, not the authors. The sample data list roughly 190,000 distinct CDR3 sequences, and 90% to 95% of these were observed just once. Of the sample, 0.09% to 0.12% falls within the top ten clones.

Peripheral blood CD8+ and CD4+ T cells from healthy donors, Susac syndrome patients and multiple sclerosis patients were profiled using high-throughput TCR beta sequencing. Healthy donors were age- and sex-matched controls. CD8+ TEMRA cells were enriched by FACS, while bulk CD8+ and CD4+ T cells were purified by magnetic negative isolation. Blood was drawn into EDTA tubes, processed within 24 hours, and PBMCs were isolated by density gradient centrifugation. PBMCs intended for TCR sequencing were frozen in liquid nitrogen and were later thawed in a 37 degrees C water bath. Purity of sorted or isolated CD4+, CD8+ and CD8+ TEMRA cells was at least 90%. Paper-wide results and their limitations: The TCR sequencing and HLA analysis was acknowledged to have included a relatively small number of individuals.

Spanning cysteine to phenylalanine, the CDR3 consists of 16 amino acids. The kept DNA is CDR3 alone, 48 bases in frame from the first base. For CDR1 and CDR2, the germline V gene lists MGHRA and YSYEKL. For this chain, trimming is 1 base at the V end and 4 bases at the J end, and the number of junction bases without a gene match is 5. The chain uses TRBV4-1 and TRBJ1-3, with 9 bases matching TRBD1. This receptor was obtained from a human donor in good health. The sequencing input was CD4+ T cells from PBMCs. The base sequence is TGCGCCAGCAGCCAAGGGGGGACAGGGCCGGGAAACACCATATATTTT. It is translated as CASSQGGTGPGNTIYF.